This record covers a single T cell receptor (beta chain). The CDR3 totals 12 residues. With 5 bases removed from V and 8 bases from J, the gap between germline ends came to 9 bases. The germline CDR1 and CDR2 sequences are SGHAT and FQNNGV. This sample stems from a study of blood T cell repertoires in COVID-19. The repertoire was sequenced with immunoSEQ multiplex PCR; TCRdb's copy has only in-frame clones and lacks some. The table records about 400,000 clones, about 90% of them present only once. The chain is built from TRBV11-2 and TRBJ1-4; D is perhaps TRBD1 (5 bases). The sample comprised PBMCs or T cells enriched from blood (not recorded which). The TCR originated in a man in his forties in a cohort exposed to, infected with or recovered from COVID-19 (not recorded which). CDR3 region: CASSPGGEKLFF. The CDR3 DNA reads TGTGCCAGCAGCCCGGGGGGGGAAAAACTGTTTTTT.